The clone carrying this T cell receptor (beta chain) was found a few times. The antigen is undetermined. A J-beta primer mix and a sample-barcoded 5' primer were used in a second PCR of roughly 7 to 12 cycles. MiXCR was run by TCRdb on the 5' RACE reads, yielding one entry per CDR3 protein. The sample lists about 570,000 distinct CDR3 sequences, 27% seen once, with under 20% in the top ten. This sample stems from a study of blood T cells in healthy people across ages. V was cut by 4 bases and J by 5 bases, with 14 bases left in between. Germline CDR1 reads SEHNR; CDR2 reads FQNEAQ (reference sequence). The CDR3 is made up of 15 amino acids. Study conclusions and caveats: Naive CD4+ cells and diversity were both higher in long-lived donors than in aged donors.

Healthy Russian Caucasian donors spanned ages about 6 to 95 years. This receptor was taken from a woman in her seventies in good health. This chain connects TRBV7-9 to TRBJ2-2; D is possibly TRBD1 (5 bases). The specimen was blood. CDR3 region: CASSSFRAGTGELFF. Written as DNA, the CDR3 is TGTGCCAGCAGCTCATTTCGGGCAGGGACCGGGGAGCTGTTTTTT.